Below, 14 T cell receptor beta chains from the same sample are listed, as sequenced in a study of T cell clonality in common variable immunodeficiency. The method was immunoSEQ multiplex PCR; TCRdb's version includes in-frame clones alone and lacks a portion of them. In total the sample includes tens of thousands of clones, none of them seen once. Antigens of these TCRs are unknown. Findings and caveats of the study: Reportedly, TCR beta sequences from common variable immunodeficiency showed fewer deletions and N-nucleotide insertions.

The sample was peripheral blood mononuclear cells. All receptors come from a human donor with common variable immunodeficiency.

This clone was detected many times. Read coverage stops 3 residues before the CDR3 terminus; the germline J gene supplies the remainder. J is TRBJ2-2 and V is TRBV18; possible D gene TRBD2, 6 bases. CDR1 and CDR2 (germline): KGHSH, LQKENI. Trimming cost V 3 bases and J 1 base, with 9 bases left between them. This CDR3 spans 15 amino acids. CDR3 loop: CASSPPGLNTGELFF. The DNA read from the CDR3 is TGTGCCAGCTCACCCCCGGGACTGAACACCGGGGAG.

Regarding this clone: The CDR3 goes on 3 residues after the read ends, and that part is filled in from the germline J gene. The V gene is TRBV2, the J gene TRBJ2-3; D perhaps matches TRBD1 (6 bases). The CDR3 contains 13 residues. CDR1 and CDR2 (germline): SNHLY, FYNNEI. The germline V and J ends were trimmed by 8 bases and 3 bases, with 12 bases remaining between them. CDR3 sequence reads: CASGAQGTDTQYF. The part of the CDR3 DNA that was read is TGTGCCAGCGGGGCACAGGGAACAGATACG. The whole variable domain, remainder taken from reference TRBV2 and TRBJ2-3, is EPEVTQTPSHQVTQMGQEVILRCVPISNHLYFYWYRQILGQKVEFLVSFYNNEISEKSEIFDDQFSVERPDGSNFTLKIRSTKLEDSAMYFCASGAQGTDTQYFGPGTRLTVL.

With respect to this clone: The read comes to an end 3 residues before the CDR3 does, leaving the germline J gene to fill in the end. The gene calls are TRBV7-6 and TRBJ1-6; 11 bases agree with TRBD1. Per the germline V gene, CDR1 is SGHVS and CDR2 is FNYEAQ. The length of the CDR3 is 15 residues. The V and J ends lost 5 bases and 7 bases, in that order; junction bases with no gene match: 4. The CDR3 bases that were read are TGTGCCAGCAGCCCCGGACAGGGGGCAAATTCACCC. This gives the protein CASSPGQGANSP. Given in full, the CDR3 is CASSPGQGANSPLHF.

This clone was recorded a few times. The read halts 3 residues ahead of the CDR3 end, with the missing end drawn from the germline J gene. V and J are TRBV6-1 and TRBJ1-2; 7 bases agree with TRBD1. With V trimmed by 4 bases and J by 0 bases, 2 bases remained unmatched. CDR3 length: 14 residues. The germline gives CDR1 MNHNS, CDR2 SASEGT. The chain's CDR3 is CASSAGTANYGYTF. The DNA read from the CDR3 is TGTGCCAGCAGTGCCGGGACAGCTAACTATGGC.

This clone was detected ten times or more. The CDR3 DNA, read in part, is TGTGCCAGTAGTATAGTAGGGGGGGCCGATCAGCCC. Translation gives CASSIVGGADQP. The whole CDR3 sequence reads CASSIVGGADQPQHF. The rearrangement joins TRBV19 to TRBJ1-5; possible D gene TRBD1, 6 bases. The CDR3 end is not reached by the read, which stops 3 residues before it; the germline J gene fills it in. V gave up 1 base and J gave up 5 bases, with 12 bases separating them. The CDR3 is 15 residues long. Germline V gene lookup returns CDR1 LNHDA and CDR2 SQIVND (reference sequence).

This clone showed up just a few times. Sequencing ends 3 residues short of the CDR3 end; the germline J gene provides the rest. The gene calls are TRBV5-1 and TRBJ2-7; 8 nucleotides agree with TRBD1. Germline CDR1 reads SGHRS; CDR2 reads YFSETQ. V was pared by 6 bases and J by 4 bases, with 6 bases of the junction left unmatched. This CDR3 has 13 amino acids. The CDR3 reads CASTGTGAYEQYF. Partial CDR3 DNA: TGCGCCAGCACCGGGACAGGAGCTTACGAG.

This clone was detected many times. Read coverage stops 3 residues before the CDR3 terminus; the germline J gene supplies the remainder. The rearrangement links TRBV5-1 to TRBJ2-3, with D unresolved. Trimming removed 2 bases from V and 3 bases from J, with 7 bases in between. The CDR3 runs 13 residues. In germline, CDR1 is SGHRS, CDR2 YFSETQ. Partial CDR3 DNA: TGCGCCAGCAGCTTCGACACAACAGATACG. Translating it yields CASSFDTTDT. The whole CDR3 region reads CASSFDTTDTQYF.

Comments on this clone: The CDR3 end is not reached by the read, which stops 3 residues before it; the germline J gene fills it in. This chain connects TRBV5-8 to TRBJ2-7; 7 nucleotides line up with TRBD2. V was clipped by 4 bases and J by 0 bases; unmatched bases: 4. Per the germline V gene, CDR1 is SGHTS and CDR2 is YDEGEE. CDR3 length equals 14 residues. The sequenced CDR3 bases are TGTGCCAGCAGCCTGGGAGGGGACTCCTACGAG. It codes for CASSLGGDSYE. The complete CDR3 reads CASSLGGDSYEQYF.

This clone was detected ten times or more. The read stops 3 residues short of the end of the CDR3; the missing end is completed from the germline J gene. The chain recombines TRBV29-1 with TRBJ2-1; TRBD1 might be the D (5 bases). V lost 6 bases and J lost 4, with 16 bases in between. The germline V gene encodes CDR1 SQVTM and CDR2 ANQGSEA. The CDR3 covers 14 residues. Partial CDR3 DNA: TGCAGCGTCGCCAGGGCAGCAAGTTACAATGAG. The encoded protein is CSVARAASYNE. From start to end, the CDR3 is CSVARAASYNEQFF.

This clone was detected only a few times. The read is 3 residues too short to cover the CDR3 end, so that end is filled in from the germline J gene. The chain links TRBV11-3 to TRBJ1-2; no clear D gene. With 6 bases removed from V and 6 bases from J, the gap between germline ends came to 11 bases. Germline V gives CDR1 SGHNT, CDR2 YENEEA. The CDR3 sequence is 12 residues long. CDR3 residues: CASRLKSHGYTF. The covered CDR3 bases are TGTGCCAGCAGACTCAAAAGCCATGGC.

For this clone: With the read ending 3 residues before the CDR3 end, the germline J gene is used to fill in that end. V is TRBV7-9 and J is TRBJ2-5, with 9 bases fitting TRBD2. The germline gives CDR1 SEHNR, CDR2 FQNEAQ (reference sequence). J gave up 5 bases and V 2 bases, and 6 bases lay outside the gene matches. The CDR3 totals 15 residues. The sequenced CDR3 bases are TGTGCCAGCAGCTTAACAGCGGGAGGAGGGGAGACC. It is translated as CASSLTAGGGET. The entire CDR3 sequence reads CASSLTAGGGETQYF.

This clone was found many times. The missing CDR3 end, 3 residues past where the read stops, is filled in from the germline J gene. The V and J genes are TRBV18 and TRBJ1-1; TRBD1 matches at 7 bases. Germline CDR1 and CDR2: KGHSH and LQKENI. Trimming at V came to 6 bases and at J to 5 bases, leaving 9 bases not matched to a gene. This CDR3 spans 14 amino acids. CDR3 residues: CASSLPGQRTEAFF. The CDR3 bases that were read are TGTGCCAGCTCTCTCCCGGGACAGAGAACTGAA.

In this sample, this clone turned up many times. The CDR3 goes on 3 residues after the read ends, and that part is filled in from the germline J gene. V is TRBV30 and J is TRBJ1-6; TRBD1 aligns across 7 bases. The CDR3 contains 15 residues. The J segment lost 9 bases and the V segment lost 3 bases, leaving 11 bases of the junction unmatched. CDR1 and CDR2 (germline): GTSNPN, SVGIG (reference sequence). The part of the CDR3 DNA that was read is TGTGCCTGGAGACAGGGGAGGACGTCAAGTTCACCC. Translation gives CAWRQGRTSSSP. The entire CDR3 protein reads CAWRQGRTSSSPLHF.

This clone came up a few times. Read data end 3 residues before the CDR3 end; the end is taken from the germline J gene. This rearrangement joins TRBV7-8 to TRBJ2-7, with TRBD2 matching over 16 bases. There are 18 residues in the CDR3. V lost 5 bases, J lost 0 bases, and 7 bases stayed unmatched. Germline assignment: CDR1 SGHVS and CDR2 FQNEAQ. Partial CDR3 DNA: TGTGCCAGCAGCCCGGGACTAGCGGGAGGGAGGATCTCCTACGAG. It encodes CASSPGLAGGRISYE. The whole CDR3 sequence is CASSPGLAGGRISYEQYF.